A single sample gave rise to the 3 T cell receptor beta chains below, sequenced in a study of spatial heterogeneity in lung cancer. TCRdb fed the 5' RACE reads into MiXCR, producing one record per CDR3 protein. The sample has more than 95,000 distinct CDR3 sequences, more than 10% seen once; the top ten hold roughly 15%. Time point given: blood at routine non-recurrence follow-up after resection. Whole RNA, which was extracted from tumor, nontumor lung tissue or frozen PBMC, was sequenced without any cell sorting. Material: PBMCs, obtained at follow-up. These receptors were obtained from a male donor with early-stage non-small cell lung cancer.

A few counts support this clonotype. This chain joins TRBV6-5 and TRBJ1-1; 7 bases align to TRBD1. V shed 5 bases and J 1 base; nucleotides not matched to a gene: 13. The CDR3 covers 17 residues. The germline gives CDR1 MNHEY, CDR2 SVGAGI. CDR3 DNA: TGTGCCAGCAGTAAGCGACAGGGCCAGAACGCGAACACTGAAGCTTTCTTT. Its protein product is CASSKRQGQNANTEAFF.

This clonotype has only a few counts. J is TRBJ2-7 and V is TRBV4-3, with 7 bases lining up with TRBD1. CDR1 is LGHNA and CDR2 is YSLEER in the germline V gene. The CDR3 consists of 17 residues. V was clipped by 0 bases and J by 4 bases; unmatched bases: 12. As DNA, the CDR3 is TGCGCCAGCAGCCAAGATATCCCCCATAGGGGGCTGTACGAGCAGTACTTC. Amino acid sequence: CASSQDIPHRGLYEQYF.

The rearrangement links TRBV5-1 to TRBJ2-3; D is undetermined. The CDR3 covers 12 residues. V was trimmed by 1 base and J by 8 bases, leaving 8 bases between them. In germline, CDR1 is SGHRS, CDR2 YFSETQ. The CDR3 loop is CASSLTAVTQYF. CDR3 sequence (DNA): TGCGCCAGCAGCTTGACGGCTGTTACGCAGTATTTT.